This T cell receptor (beta chain) was captured in a study of cytomegalovirus exposure and HLA in healthy donors. Germline V gene data show CDR1 as SGHDT and CDR2 as YYEEEE. V lost 0 bases, J lost 10 bases, and 14 bases lay in between. The CDR3 has 14 amino acids. Researchers ran the PCR with 60 Vbeta and 13 Jbeta primers. Data came from immunoSEQ multiplex PCR; TCRdb stores just in-frame clones and leaves some out. The table lists about 110,000 clones, around three quarters of them singletons, with roughly 8% in the top ten. Sequenced sample: PBMCs. The rearrangement joins TRBV5-6 to TRBJ2-1, with D perhaps matching TRBD2 (6 bases). The clonotype comes from a woman in her fifties or sixties in good health and CMV-seropositive. As DNA, the CDR3 is TGTGCCAGCAGCTTGGTCGCGGGGCGAGGGGAGCAGTTCTTC. Amino acid sequence: CASSLVAGRGEQFF. The variable domain in full, completed from reference TRBV5-6 and TRBJ2-1, reads DAGVTQSPTHLIKTRGQQVTLRCSPKSGHDTVSWYQQALGQGPQFIFQYYEEEERQRGNFPDRFSGHQFPNYSSELNVNALLLGDSALYLCASSLVAGRGEQFFGPGTRLTVL.